This is a list of T cell receptor beta chains from one sample in a study of T cell responses to AZD1222 COVID-19 vaccine. TCRdb keeps only in-frame clones here, not all; method: immunoSEQ multiplex PCR. The sample lists 150,000 to 200,000 clones; 92% were seen once. The sequenced sample was peripheral blood, obtained 28 days after the second AZD1222 dose. All receptors derive from an adult who received the AZD1222 COVID-19 vaccine. Both conserved end residues are part of each CDR3. The D gene is left open where the match is weak. Where a row states a size, it is once, few, many or the class of an expanded clone; other rows omit it.

j_gene: TRBJ2-7
len: 16
d_gene: TRBD2
v_gene: TRBV4-2
abundance: -
CDR3nt: TGTGCCAGCAGCCAGAGGGAGCTAGCGGGGCTTTACGAGCAGTACTTC
CDR3aa: CASSQRELAGLYEQYF

j_gene: TRBJ2-7
len: 12
d_gene: -
v_gene: TRBV30
abundance: -
CDR3nt: TGTGCCTGGGACAGCGAATCCTACGAGCAGTACTTC
CDR3aa: CAWDSESYEQYF

j_gene: TRBJ1-2
len: 12
d_gene: -
v_gene: TRBV19
abundance: -
CDR3nt: TGTGCCAGTAGTATCTCGGGGTATGGCTACACCTTC
CDR3aa: CASSISGYGYTF

j_gene: TRBJ1-2
len: 16
d_gene: -
v_gene: TRBV29-1
abundance: -
CDR3nt: TGCAGCGTTGATCTACAGGGTAGGAGTATCGGCTATGGCTACACCTTC
CDR3aa: CSVDLQGRSIGYGYTF

j_gene: TRBJ1-2
len: 16
d_gene: -
v_gene: TRBV4-1
abundance: -
CDR3nt: TGCGCCAGCAGCCAAGACCGGACAGACACCTTCTGGGGCTACACCTTC
CDR3aa: CASSQDRTDTFWGYTF

j_gene: TRBJ1-1
len: 14
d_gene: -
v_gene: TRBV6-5
abundance: once
CDR3nt: TGTGCCAGCAGCCTAGACAGGACCCGGGCTGAAGCTTTCTTT
CDR3aa: CASSLDRTRAEAFF

j_gene: TRBJ1-3
len: 16
d_gene: -
v_gene: TRBV7-9
abundance: -
CDR3nt: TGTGCCAGCAGCTCTGGGGGGGGGAGCTCTGGAAACACCATATATTTT
CDR3aa: CASSSGGGSSGNTIYF

j_gene: TRBJ1-2
len: 14
d_gene: TRBD1
v_gene: TRBV6-4
abundance: -
CDR3nt: TGTGCCAGCAGGGCGGGACAGGGGGCGCAAGGCTACACCTTC
CDR3aa: CASRAGQGAQGYTF

j_gene: TRBJ1-2
len: 16
d_gene: -
v_gene: TRBV11-2
abundance: -
CDR3nt: TGTGCCAGCAGCCGTGCGCAGGGGCCAACTAACTATGGCTACACCTTC
CDR3aa: CASSRAQGPTNYGYTF

j_gene: TRBJ1-6
len: 15
d_gene: -
v_gene: TRBV10-1
abundance: once
CDR3nt: TGCGCCAGCAGTGGAGGGAGCTCCTATAATTCACCCCTCCACTTT
CDR3aa: CASSGGSSYNSPLHF

j_gene: TRBJ2-5
len: 15
d_gene: -
v_gene: TRBV10-3
abundance: -
CDR3nt: TGTGCCATCAGGCAGGACTACCAAGGATCAGAGACCCAGTACTTC
CDR3aa: CAIRQDYQGSETQYF

j_gene: TRBJ1-2
len: 13
d_gene: -
v_gene: TRBV12-3/TRBV12-4
abundance: -
CDR3nt: TGTGCCAGCAGTTTAGACAGGAACTATGGCTACACCTTC
CDR3aa: CASSLDRNYGYTF

j_gene: TRBJ2-2
len: 16
d_gene: TRBD1
v_gene: TRBV5-5
abundance: -
CDR3nt: TGTGCCAGCAGCGTACAGGGGGCCCGGAACACCGGGGAGCTGTTTTTT
CDR3aa: CASSVQGARNTGELFF

j_gene: TRBJ1-2
len: 15
d_gene: -
v_gene: TRBV4-2
abundance: -
CDR3nt: TGTGCCAGCAGCCAGACTCGGGGGGATCGTTATGGCTACACCTTC
CDR3aa: CASSQTRGDRYGYTF

j_gene: TRBJ2-7
len: 16
d_gene: TRBD2
v_gene: TRBV6-2/TRBV6-3
abundance: -
CDR3nt: TGTGCCAGCAGTCTAACGGGACTAGCGGGAGCTTACGAGCAGTACTTC
CDR3aa: CASSLTGLAGAYEQYF

j_gene: TRBJ1-6
len: 15
d_gene: -
v_gene: TRBV5-4
abundance: -
CDR3nt: TGTGCCAGCAGCTTGAGGCAGCCTAGTAATTCACCCCTCCACTTT
CDR3aa: CASSLRQPSNSPLHF

j_gene: TRBJ1-2
len: 14
d_gene: -
v_gene: TRBV6-2/TRBV6-3
abundance: -
CDR3nt: TGTGCCAGCAGTTACACGGGGGAAAACTATGGCTACACCTTC
CDR3aa: CASSYTGENYGYTF

j_gene: TRBJ2-7
len: 15
d_gene: TRBD1
v_gene: TRBV27
abundance: -
CDR3nt: TGTGCCAGCAGTTTCGGAGGGGACAGGGGCTTCGGGCAGTACTTC
CDR3aa: CASSFGGDRGFGQYF

j_gene: TRBJ1-4
len: 14
d_gene: -
v_gene: TRBV25-1
abundance: -
CDR3nt: TGTGCCAGCAGTGAATTCGGGGGCCCGCAAAAACTGTTTTTT
CDR3aa: CASSEFGGPQKLFF

j_gene: TRBJ2-2
len: 16
d_gene: TRBD1
v_gene: TRBV5-1
abundance: -
CDR3nt: TGCGCCAGCACCATAACAGGGGGACTGAACACCGGGGAGCTGTTTTTT
CDR3aa: CASTITGGLNTGELFF

j_gene: TRBJ2-5
len: 15
d_gene: -
v_gene: TRBV5-5
abundance: -
CDR3nt: TGTGCCAGCTTCACGAGTGGGACCTCAGGAGAGACCCAGTACTTC
CDR3aa: CASFTSGTSGETQYF

j_gene: TRBJ1-2
len: 14
d_gene: TRBD1
v_gene: TRBV2
abundance: few
CDR3nt: TGTGCCAGCAGTACCCAGGGGGGCGACTATGGCTACACCTTC
CDR3aa: CASSTQGGDYGYTF

j_gene: TRBJ2-3
len: 16
d_gene: TRBD2
v_gene: TRBV4-1
abundance: -
CDR3nt: TGCGCCAGCAGCCAAGGAGCGGGGGCTAGCACAGATACGCAGTATTTT
CDR3aa: CASSQGAGASTDTQYF

j_gene: TRBJ1-1
len: 13
d_gene: -
v_gene: TRBV5-1
abundance: -
CDR3nt: TGCGCCAGCAGCCAAGAAGCAGGGTTGAGGGCTTTCTTT
CDR3aa: CASSQEAGLRAFF

j_gene: TRBJ1-2
len: 13
d_gene: TRBD1
v_gene: TRBV30
abundance: -
CDR3nt: TGTGCCGCGAGCGACAGGGTCAACTATGGCTACACCTTC
CDR3aa: CAASDRVNYGYTF

j_gene: TRBJ2-1
len: 13
d_gene: TRBD2
v_gene: TRBV9
abundance: -
CDR3nt: TGTGCCAGCAGCTCGACTAGCGGGAGGGATCAGTTCTTC
CDR3aa: CASSSTSGRDQFF

j_gene: TRBJ1-1
len: 16
d_gene: -
v_gene: TRBV5-1
abundance: -
CDR3nt: TGCGCCAGCAGCTTGGCAACTCGGCTGGTGAACACTGAAGCTTTCTTT
CDR3aa: CASSLATRLVNTEAFF

j_gene: TRBJ2-7
len: 16
d_gene: -
v_gene: TRBV4-1
abundance: -
CDR3nt: TGCGCCAGCAGCCAAGGTTTGTTCCAGGACTCCTACGAGCAGTACTTC
CDR3aa: CASSQGLFQDSYEQYF

j_gene: TRBJ2-7
len: 16
d_gene: TRBD2
v_gene: TRBV5-1
abundance: -
CDR3nt: TGCGCCAGCAGCCTCCACCCCGGGACTAGATATACGAAGCAGTACTTC
CDR3aa: CASSLHPGTRYTKQYF

j_gene: TRBJ1-2
len: 14
d_gene: -
v_gene: TRBV12-1
abundance: -
CDR3nt: TGTGCCAGCAGCTTCCTTACACGGAACTATGGCTACACCTTC
CDR3aa: CASSFLTRNYGYTF

j_gene: TRBJ2-1
len: 12
d_gene: -
v_gene: TRBV15
abundance: once
CDR3nt: TGTGCCACCAGAGAGGAGGGGGATGAGCAGTTCTTC
CDR3aa: CATREEGDEQFF

j_gene: TRBJ1-2
len: 13
d_gene: -
v_gene: TRBV6-4
abundance: -
CDR3nt: TGTGCCAGCAGTGACTCGACAGCCTATGGCTACACCTTC
CDR3aa: CASSDSTAYGYTF

j_gene: TRBJ1-5
len: 13
d_gene: -
v_gene: TRBV28
abundance: -
CDR3nt: TGTGCCACGTCCCGGGGGACCAATCAGCCCCAGCATTTT
CDR3aa: CATSRGTNQPQHF

j_gene: TRBJ1-2
len: 12
d_gene: -
v_gene: TRBV19
abundance: -
CDR3nt: TGTGCCAGTAGTATCGTGGGTTATGGCTACACCTTC
CDR3aa: CASSIVGYGYTF

j_gene: TRBJ2-1
len: 13
d_gene: TRBD1
v_gene: TRBV16
abundance: -
CDR3nt: TGTGCCAGCAGCCCCCAAGACAGGGGAGAGCAGTTCTTC
CDR3aa: CASSPQDRGEQFF

j_gene: TRBJ2-7
len: 16
d_gene: TRBD1
v_gene: TRBV7-9
abundance: -
CDR3nt: TGTGCCAGCAGCCCTATCCCCGGGACAGGGGTAGGCGAGCAGTACTTC
CDR3aa: CASSPIPGTGVGEQYF

j_gene: TRBJ2-3
len: 15
d_gene: -
v_gene: TRBV19
abundance: -
CDR3nt: TGTGCCAGTAGCCTCGGAGCAGGTTCCACAGATACGCAGTATTTT
CDR3aa: CASSLGAGSTDTQYF

j_gene: TRBJ2-7
len: 14
d_gene: TRBD2
v_gene: TRBV10-3
abundance: -
CDR3nt: TGTGCCACCGGGACGACTAGCGGGACTTACGAGCAGTACTTC
CDR3aa: CATGTTSGTYEQYF

j_gene: TRBJ2-1
len: 12
d_gene: -
v_gene: TRBV5-1
abundance: -
CDR3nt: TGCGCCAGCCAGGAATCGATCAATGAGCAGTTCTTC
CDR3aa: CASQESINEQFF

j_gene: TRBJ1-4
len: 14
d_gene: -
v_gene: TRBV25-1
abundance: -
CDR3nt: TGTGCCAGCAGTAAACCGGGGCTCGGTGAAAAACTGTTTTTT
CDR3aa: CASSKPGLGEKLFF

j_gene: TRBJ1-1
len: 14
d_gene: -
v_gene: TRBV7-9
abundance: -
CDR3nt: TGTGCCAGCAGCTATGTAGGTATGAACACTGAAGCTTTCTTT
CDR3aa: CASSYVGMNTEAFF

j_gene: TRBJ1-1
len: 17
d_gene: -
v_gene: TRBV7-6
abundance: -
CDR3nt: TGTGCCAGCAGCTTAGAGTACTTCAGGGGTGGTGGCACTGAAGCTTTCTTT
CDR3aa: CASSLEYFRGGGTEAFF

j_gene: TRBJ1-4
len: 16
d_gene: -
v_gene: TRBV6-6
abundance: once
CDR3nt: TGTGCCAGCAGTTACCCGCTGGAGGCCCGTAATGAAAAACTGTTTTTT
CDR3aa: CASSYPLEARNEKLFF

j_gene: TRBJ1-1
len: 15
d_gene: -
v_gene: TRBV27
abundance: -
CDR3nt: TGTGCCAGCAGCCTATCAGGGGTCACGAGGACTGAAGCTTTCTTT
CDR3aa: CASSLSGVTRTEAFF

j_gene: TRBJ1-3
len: 14
d_gene: -
v_gene: TRBV7-9
abundance: once
CDR3nt: TGTGCCAGCAGCTTAGGGTCCTCTGGAAACACCATATATTTT
CDR3aa: CASSLGSSGNTIYF

j_gene: TRBJ1-2
len: 18
d_gene: TRBD1
v_gene: TRBV5-4
abundance: -
CDR3nt: TGTGCCAGCAGCTGGGACCCGGGACAGGGGGCGCGGTACTATGGCTACACCTTC
CDR3aa: CASSWDPGQGARYYGYTF

j_gene: TRBJ1-1
len: 11
d_gene: -
v_gene: TRBV28
abundance: -
CDR3nt: TGTGCCAGCAGGGTCAACACTGAAGCTTTCTTT
CDR3aa: CASRVNTEAFF

j_gene: TRBJ1-5
len: 15
d_gene: TRBD1
v_gene: TRBV6-5
abundance: -
CDR3nt: TGTGCCAGCAGTCGGACAGGGCCTAGCAATCAGCCCCAGCATTTT
CDR3aa: CASSRTGPSNQPQHF

j_gene: TRBJ2-2
len: 17
d_gene: TRBD1
v_gene: TRBV18
abundance: -
CDR3nt: TGTGCCAGCTCACCATCCCCGGGACAGGGCTCCCACGGGGAGCTGTTTTTT
CDR3aa: CASSPSPGQGSHGELFF

j_gene: TRBJ2-3
len: 13
d_gene: -
v_gene: TRBV12-5
abundance: -
CDR3nt: TGTGCTAGTGGAAGAACAGGGACAGATACGCAGTATTTT
CDR3aa: CASGRTGTDTQYF

j_gene: TRBJ1-1
len: 21
d_gene: TRBD1
v_gene: TRBV27
abundance: -
CDR3nt: TGTGCCAGCAGTTTGCGGCCCACCAGGGTCGGCCGACAGGGTGGGAACACTGAAGCTTTCTTT
CDR3aa: CASSLRPTRVGRQGGNTEAFF

j_gene: TRBJ2-3
len: 15
d_gene: -
v_gene: TRBV19
abundance: -
CDR3nt: TGTGCCAGTAGTATCGAAACAGAAAGCACAGATACGCAGTATTTT
CDR3aa: CASSIETESTDTQYF

j_gene: TRBJ2-3
len: 16
d_gene: -
v_gene: TRBV7-9
abundance: -
CDR3nt: TGTGCCAGCAGCCCGCCCGGGACGGCTAGTGTGGATACGCAGTATTTT
CDR3aa: CASSPPGTASVDTQYF

j_gene: TRBJ1-6
len: 15
d_gene: TRBD1
v_gene: TRBV28
abundance: -
CDR3nt: TGTGCCAGCAGTTTTCGGGGACAGGGTAATTCACCCCTCCACTTT
CDR3aa: CASSFRGQGNSPLHF

j_gene: TRBJ1-5
len: 18
d_gene: TRBD1
v_gene: TRBV7-9
abundance: -
CDR3nt: TGTGCCAGCAGCTCGGTAGGGACAGCGGGGAATAGCAATCAGCCCCAGCATTTT
CDR3aa: CASSSVGTAGNSNQPQHF

j_gene: TRBJ1-5
len: 15
d_gene: TRBD1
v_gene: TRBV20-1
abundance: few
CDR3nt: TGCAGTGCTAGTAAGGGGCAGGGGGTTAATCAGCCCCAGCATTTT
CDR3aa: CSASKGQGVNQPQHF

j_gene: TRBJ1-1
len: 14
d_gene: -
v_gene: TRBV19
abundance: -
CDR3nt: TGTGCCAGTAGTTCGGTCCAAGGGATCACTGAAGCTTTCTTT
CDR3aa: CASSSVQGITEAFF

j_gene: TRBJ2-3
len: 15
d_gene: -
v_gene: TRBV3-1/TRBV3-2
abundance: -
CDR3nt: TGTGCCAGCAGCCCGAAGCGGGTAGGAGCAGATACGCAGTATTTT
CDR3aa: CASSPKRVGADTQYF

j_gene: TRBJ1-6
len: 16
d_gene: -
v_gene: TRBV5-1
abundance: -
CDR3nt: TGCGCCAGCAGCTTGGAAGGGAGGGCCTATAATTCACCCCTCCACTTT
CDR3aa: CASSLEGRAYNSPLHF